Listed below are T cell receptor beta chains from one sample, sequenced in a study of blood T cells in healthy people across ages. TCRdb processed the 5' RACE reads anew with MiXCR; each CDR3 protein has one entry. The data show more than 600,000 distinct CDR3 sequences, more than 20% seen once. These data were also filed under a second study, of T cells of mothers and their children.

Sequencing was performed on blood. The receptors originated from a boy between 10 and 17 years old in good health. CDR3s include the opening cysteine and the closing phenylalanine or tryptophan. A D gene is named only where the DNA matches it firmly. Not every row has a clone size; where given, it reads once, few, many or a size class.

j_call: TRBJ1-1; clone_size: NA; cdr3_length: 16; v_call: TRBV29-1; d_call: TRBD1; cdr3_nt: TGCAGCGGGACTCCCATTAAGGGGGCGGTGGACACTGAAGCTTTCTTT; cdr3_aa: CSGTPIKGAVDTEAFF
j_call: TRBJ2-3; clone_size: many; cdr3_length: 12; v_call: TRBV28; d_call: NA; cdr3_nt: TGTGCCAGCAGTTCAACGGGAGATACGCAGTATTTT; cdr3_aa: CASSSTGDTQYF
j_call: TRBJ2-7; clone_size: few; cdr3_length: 15; v_call: TRBV15; d_call: TRBD2; cdr3_nt: TGTGCCACCAGCAGAGATCTAGGACTAGTCAACGAGCAGTACTTC; cdr3_aa: CATSRDLGLVNEQYF
j_call: TRBJ2-1; clone_size: once; cdr3_length: 17; v_call: TRBV7-2; d_call: TRBD1; cdr3_nt: TGTACCAGCAGCCTCCCTGGCGGGACAGGATTGAGCAATGAGCAGTTCTTC; cdr3_aa: CTSSLPGGTGLSNEQFF
j_call: TRBJ2-1; clone_size: few; cdr3_length: 16; v_call: TRBV5-1; d_call: NA; cdr3_nt: TGCGCCAGCAGTCCATTCGGGGGCCCCCCCGGCAATGAGCAGTTCTTC; cdr3_aa: CASSPFGGPPGNEQFF
j_call: TRBJ2-3; clone_size: NA; cdr3_length: 16; v_call: TRBV3-1; d_call: TRBD2; cdr3_nt: TGTGCCAGCAGCTCTCGAGGCGGGGGGTACACAGATACGCAGTATTTT; cdr3_aa: CASSSRGGGYTDTQYF
j_call: TRBJ1-3; clone_size: NA; cdr3_length: 18; v_call: TRBV7-3; d_call: TRBD1; cdr3_nt: TGTGCCAGCAGCCAAACGGGACAGGGGGTTTCCTCTGGAAACACCATATATTTT; cdr3_aa: CASSQTGQGVSSGNTIYF
j_call: TRBJ2-7; clone_size: NA; cdr3_length: 12; v_call: TRBV29-1; d_call: NA; cdr3_nt: TGCAGCGTTGCCGGACAGCCATACGAGCAGTACTTC; cdr3_aa: CSVAGQPYEQYF
j_call: TRBJ2-1; clone_size: NA; cdr3_length: 15; v_call: TRBV7-3; d_call: NA; cdr3_nt: TGTGCCAGCAGCTCCGGGACGGGCATCTCCAATGAGCAGTTCTTC; cdr3_aa: CASSSGTGISNEQFF
j_call: TRBJ2-1; clone_size: NA; cdr3_length: 15; v_call: TRBV7-9; d_call: TRBD2; cdr3_nt: TGTGCCAGCAGCTTACGGCGGGAGACCCACAATGAGCAGTTCTTC; cdr3_aa: CASSLRRETHNEQFF
j_call: TRBJ1-1; clone_size: NA; cdr3_length: 13; v_call: TRBV9; d_call: NA; cdr3_nt: TGTGCCAGCAGCGTGTTCATGAACACTGAAGCTTTCTTT; cdr3_aa: CASSVFMNTEAFF
j_call: TRBJ2-7; clone_size: once; cdr3_length: 11; v_call: TRBV20-1; d_call: NA; cdr3_nt: TGCAGTGCTAGTCAATCTGACGAGCAGTACTTC; cdr3_aa: CSASQSDEQYF
j_call: TRBJ2-1; clone_size: few; cdr3_length: 11; v_call: TRBV6-1; d_call: NA; cdr3_nt: TGTGCCACCACTGGGTACAATGAGCAGTTCTTC; cdr3_aa: CATTGYNEQFF
j_call: TRBJ2-5; clone_size: NA; cdr3_length: 12; v_call: TRBV12-5; d_call: NA; cdr3_nt: TGTGCTAGTGGTTTAGATCAAGAGACCCAGTACTTC; cdr3_aa: CASGLDQETQYF
j_call: TRBJ2-2; clone_size: NA; cdr3_length: 15; v_call: TRBV5-1; d_call: TRBD2; cdr3_nt: TGCGCCAGCAGCTTGACTAGCGCGAACACCGGGGAGCTGTTTTTT; cdr3_aa: CASSLTSANTGELFF
j_call: TRBJ2-7; clone_size: few; cdr3_length: 14; v_call: TRBV28; d_call: TRBD2; cdr3_nt: TGTGCCAGCAGTTCCCAGCGGGAGAAGTACGAGCAGTACTTC; cdr3_aa: CASSSQREKYEQYF
j_call: TRBJ2-5; clone_size: few; cdr3_length: 19; v_call: TRBV7-2; d_call: TRBD2; cdr3_nt: TGTGCCAGCAGCTTACGTCGTAGCGGGACTAGCGGGTGGGGGGAGACCCAGTACTTC; cdr3_aa: CASSLRRSGTSGWGETQYF
j_call: TRBJ1-4; clone_size: NA; cdr3_length: 14; v_call: TRBV19; d_call: NA; cdr3_nt: TGTGCCAGTAGTATAAGCCCGGGCCGTGCAAAACTGTTTTTT; cdr3_aa: CASSISPGRAKLFF
j_call: TRBJ2-7; clone_size: few; cdr3_length: 17; v_call: TRBV5-6; d_call: TRBD1; cdr3_nt: TGTGCCAGCAGCTCGCCGGGACAGCGAGTTTTCTCCTACGAGCAGTACTTC; cdr3_aa: CASSSPGQRVFSYEQYF
j_call: TRBJ2-5; clone_size: few; cdr3_length: 15; v_call: TRBV6-5; d_call: NA; cdr3_nt: TGTGCCAGCAGTTACCCGTTTCCAGGGTCAGAGACCCAGTACTTC; cdr3_aa: CASSYPFPGSETQYF
j_call: TRBJ2-1; clone_size: NA; cdr3_length: 18; v_call: TRBV29-1; d_call: TRBD2; cdr3_nt: TGCAGCGTTCGAGGACTAGCGGGATCTTCTAGCTCCTACAATGAGCAGTTCTTC; cdr3_aa: CSVRGLAGSSSSYNEQFF
j_call: TRBJ2-7; clone_size: once; cdr3_length: 13; v_call: TRBV27; d_call: NA; cdr3_nt: TGTGCCAGCAGTTTACGGCCGAAGTACGAGCAGTACTTC; cdr3_aa: CASSLRPKYEQYF
j_call: TRBJ2-7; clone_size: NA; cdr3_length: 18; v_call: TRBV7-9; d_call: TRBD2; cdr3_nt: TGTGCCAGCAGCTCCTCGCGTGTGTTGCTAGCGGGAGGTCCCGAGCAGTACTTC; cdr3_aa: CASSSSRVLLAGGPEQYF
j_call: TRBJ2-7; clone_size: NA; cdr3_length: 16; v_call: TRBV5-1; d_call: TRBD2; cdr3_nt: TGCGCCAGCAGCCCCTCTTCCGGCGGGAGGTCCTACGAGCAGTACTTC; cdr3_aa: CASSPSSGGRSYEQYF
j_call: TRBJ1-2; clone_size: few; cdr3_length: 13; v_call: TRBV29-1; d_call: TRBD1; cdr3_nt: TGCAGCGGCAGGACAGGGGGCCTCGATGGCTACACCTTC; cdr3_aa: CSGRTGGLDGYTF
j_call: TRBJ2-1; clone_size: NA; cdr3_length: 15; v_call: TRBV20-1; d_call: TRBD2; cdr3_nt: TGCAGTGCTAGAGATACTAGCGGGGGGGTTATTGAGCAGTTCTTC; cdr3_aa: CSARDTSGGVIEQFF
j_call: TRBJ2-7; clone_size: few; cdr3_length: 13; v_call: TRBV4-2; d_call: NA; cdr3_nt: TGTGCCAGCAGCCAAGTTAATTTTGACGAGCAGTACTTC; cdr3_aa: CASSQVNFDEQYF
j_call: TRBJ2-1; clone_size: few; cdr3_length: 11; v_call: TRBV2; d_call: NA; cdr3_nt: TGTGCCAGCACCTTGGATAGTGAGCAGTTCTTC; cdr3_aa: CASTLDSEQFF
j_call: TRBJ1-2; clone_size: NA; cdr3_length: 16; v_call: TRBV7-2; d_call: NA; cdr3_nt: TGTGCCAGCAGGGGGCCCTCGGACAGCCGTAACTATGGCTACACCTTC; cdr3_aa: CASRGPSDSRNYGYTF
j_call: TRBJ2-1; clone_size: NA; cdr3_length: 12; v_call: TRBV7-8; d_call: NA; cdr3_nt: TGTGCCAGCAGCTTACGGGGCTATGAGCAGTTCTTC; cdr3_aa: CASSLRGYEQFF
j_call: TRBJ1-2; clone_size: NA; cdr3_length: 15; v_call: TRBV7-9; d_call: TRBD1; cdr3_nt: TGTGCCAGCAGGGGGCTATTGGACAGGCAAACTGGCTACACCTTC; cdr3_aa: CASRGLLDRQTGYTF
j_call: TRBJ2-7; clone_size: few; cdr3_length: 14; v_call: TRBV2; d_call: NA; cdr3_nt: TGTGCCACCAACGCACCGGACCGCTCCTACGAGCAGTACTTC; cdr3_aa: CATNAPDRSYEQYF
j_call: TRBJ2-5; clone_size: few; cdr3_length: 13; v_call: TRBV12-3/TRBV12-4; d_call: NA; cdr3_nt: TGTGCCAGCAGGGGGTGGGGGGAAGAGACCCAGTACTTC; cdr3_aa: CASRGWGEETQYF
j_call: TRBJ2-5; clone_size: NA; cdr3_length: 13; v_call: TRBV29-1; d_call: NA; cdr3_nt: TGCAGCGTTGGACCGACGGAGCAAGAGACCCAGTACTTC; cdr3_aa: CSVGPTEQETQYF
j_call: TRBJ2-7; clone_size: NA; cdr3_length: 15; v_call: TRBV5-1; d_call: NA; cdr3_nt: TGCGCCAGCAGCGCCGACAGGGAGGGGGCTTACGAGCAGTACTTC; cdr3_aa: CASSADREGAYEQYF